The T cell receptor beta chain described here comes from a study of response to subunit inactivated influenza vaccine. This CDR3 region has 15 residues. Germline V gene data show CDR1 as SGHKS and CDR2 as YYEKEE (reference sequence). Trimming pared 9 bases from V and 0 bases from J, leaving 17 bases between. TCRdb ran MiXCR on the RT-PCR reads and lists one entry per CDR3 protein. This repertoire shows fewer than 800,000 distinct CDR3 sequences, more than 15% found once; its top ten account for roughly 12%. This clonotype has only a few counts. This specimen was PBMCs from blood, taken less than 13 days after vaccination. The rearrangement uses TRBV5-5 and TRBJ2-3, with D perhaps assigned TRBD1 or TRBD2 (6 bases each). This TCR was sampled from a man aged 50 or older who received an inactivated influenza vaccine. CDR3 in amino acids: CATSWGAPSTDTQYF. CDR3 sequence (DNA): TGTGCCACAAGCTGGGGGGCGCCTAGCACAGATACGCAGTATTTT.